This TCR beta chain was identified in a study of T cell repertoires in cytomegalovirus infection. Across the whole study: Alongside well-studied HLA-B-restricted CMV epitopes, recently identified HLA-C-restricted CMV epitopes were also used. Shared public TCR beta signatures pointed to both CMV infection and a matching HLA type. Overall study results and limits: Cumulative frequency (of public TCR beta family members) identified carriers of CMV plus the relevant HLA. HLA-C-restricted CMV-specific TCR beta clonotypes prevailed in the ex vivo response.

Trimming pared 6 bases from V and 3 bases from J, leaving 15 bases between. CDR3 length: 14 amino acids. The germline V gene has CDR1 LNHDA and CDR2 SQIVND (reference sequence). Worth noting for this clonotype: What it binds is not known.

MiXCR, run by TCRdb on the reads, gives a single entry per CDR3 protein. The repertoire includes some 560,000 distinct CDR3 sequences, 35% to 50% of them detected once, and 48% sits in the top ten. This chain links TRBV19 with TRBJ2-7; tentatively, D is TRBD1 or TRBD2 (5 bases each). The clonotype originates from a human donor in good health (CMV status not recorded). Some clones in this sample may be carry-over from other donors' samples. The sequences come from cultured PBMCs, collected from culture after CMV antigen stimulation. The CDR3 DNA reads TGTGCCAGTAGCATCAATGGGGGACGCTACGAGCAGTACTTC. Translation: CASSINGGRYEQYF. Looking up the rest from reference TRBV19 and TRBJ2-7 gives the full variable domain: DGGITQSPKYLFRKEGQNVTLSCEQNLNHDAMYWYRQDPGQGLRLIYYSQIVNDFQKGDIAEGYSVSREKKESFPLTVTSAQKNPTAFYLCASSINGGRYEQYFGPGTRLTVT.